This T cell receptor (beta chain) was recorded in a study of shared clonotypes between healthy human individuals. This CDR3 has 15 amino acids. In germline, CDR1 is MNHNY, CDR2 SVGAGI (reference sequence). The germline V and J ends were trimmed by 0 bases and 0 bases, with 9 bases remaining between them. TCRdb keeps only in-frame clones here, not all; method: immunoSEQ multiplex PCR. This sample yields 2 million to 3 million clones, of which approximately 90% are seen a single time; around 0.15% belongs to the top ten. The clonotype was recovered from a man aged 18-30 years in good health. The rearrangement links TRBV6-6 to TRBJ2-7; the D is unclear. Sequencing was done on a sample of naive CD4+ T cells sorted from blood. Described subset: CD45RA+ positively selected. Here the CDR3 reads CASSYSQANSYEQYF. CDR3 coding DNA: TGTGCCAGCAGTTACTCGCAGGCGAACTCCTACGAGCAGTACTTC.